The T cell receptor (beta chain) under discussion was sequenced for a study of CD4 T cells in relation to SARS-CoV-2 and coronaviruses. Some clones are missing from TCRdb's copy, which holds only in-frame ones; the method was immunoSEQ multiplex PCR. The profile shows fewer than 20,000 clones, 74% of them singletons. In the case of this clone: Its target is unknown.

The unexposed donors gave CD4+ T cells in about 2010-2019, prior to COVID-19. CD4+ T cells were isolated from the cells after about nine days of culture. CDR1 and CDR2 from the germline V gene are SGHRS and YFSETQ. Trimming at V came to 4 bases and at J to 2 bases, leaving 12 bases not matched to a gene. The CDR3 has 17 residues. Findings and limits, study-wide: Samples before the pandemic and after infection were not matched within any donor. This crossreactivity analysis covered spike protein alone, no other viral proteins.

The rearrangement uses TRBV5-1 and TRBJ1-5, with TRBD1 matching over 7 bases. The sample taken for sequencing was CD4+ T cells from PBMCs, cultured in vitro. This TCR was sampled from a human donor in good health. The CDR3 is CASSVTGESKGNQPQHF. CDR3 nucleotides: TGCGCCAGCAGCGTAACAGGGGAGTCGAAAGGCAATCAGCCCCAGCATTTT.